This TCR beta chain was sequenced in a study of blood T cell repertoires in COVID-19. Turning to the study itself: Both acute and convalescent COVID-19 samples were obtained from the United States, Italy and Spain.

Data came from immunoSEQ multiplex PCR; TCRdb stores just in-frame clones and leaves some out. Among fewer than 85,000 clones listed, 65% to 80% were seen once. V lost 5 bases and J lost 7, with 18 bases in between. The V gene's germline CDR1 is LNHNV and CDR2 YYDKDF (reference sequence). This CDR3 region has 16 residues. The rearrangement uses TRBV15 and TRBJ1-6; D call uncertain. What was sequenced was peripheral blood. The receptor's source is a woman of 80 years or more with active or convalescent COVID-19. DNA of the CDR3: TGTGCCACCAGCCGATTAGGGAGGGTAGGGAATTCACCCCTCCACTTT. Amino acids: CATSRLGRVGNSPLHF. Full variable domain (rest looked up from reference TRBV15 and TRBJ1-6): DAMVIQNPRYQVTQFGKPVTLSCSQTLNHNVMYWYQQKSSQAPKLLFHYYDKDFNNEADTPDNFQSRRPNTSFCFLDIRSPGLGDTAMYLCATSRLGRVGNSPLHFGNGTRLTVT.